This T cell receptor beta chain was captured by sequencing in a study of blood T cells in healthy people across ages. General study findings and limits: With unsorted PBMCs, a conclusive comparison of naive versus antigen-experienced cells was not possible. It was the long-lived donors that had more naive CD4+ cells and higher diversity than aged donors.

Total RNA was extracted at no less than 5 micrograms per sample. CDR3 length: 15 residues. The sample holds a few counts of this clonotype. The antigen remains unidentified. Alongside a J-beta primer mix, a sample-barcoded 5' primer served in a second PCR lasting about 6 to 11 cycles. Carrying 12 random nucleotides, a template-switch adaptor labeled each individual cDNA molecule. TCRdb analysed the 5' RACE reads with MiXCR anew, one entry per CDR3 protein. This sample yields hundreds of thousands of distinct CDR3 sequences, of which 58% are seen a single time; approximately 40% belongs to the top ten.

The clonotype originates from a man in his fifties or sixties in good health. The gene calls are TRBV21-1 and TRBJ1-6; TRBD1, the D gene given by the table, was not confirmed from the DNA. TRBV21-1 is listed as a pseudogene. Sequences were obtained from blood. The CDR3 DNA reads as TGTGCCAGCAGCTCGCCGGGACAGAATAATTCACCCCTCCACTTT. It translates to CASSSPGQNNSPLHF.